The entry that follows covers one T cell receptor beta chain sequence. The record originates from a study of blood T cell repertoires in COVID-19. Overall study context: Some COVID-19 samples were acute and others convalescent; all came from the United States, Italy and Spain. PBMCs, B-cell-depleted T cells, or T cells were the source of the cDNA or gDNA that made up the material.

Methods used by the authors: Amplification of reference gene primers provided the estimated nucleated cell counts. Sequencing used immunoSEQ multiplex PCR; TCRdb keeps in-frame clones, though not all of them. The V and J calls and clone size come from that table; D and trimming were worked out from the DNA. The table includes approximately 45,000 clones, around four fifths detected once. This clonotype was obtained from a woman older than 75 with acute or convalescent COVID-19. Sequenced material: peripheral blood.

The CDR3 sequence: CAWSVTAGSTDTQYF. CDR3 DNA: TGTGCCTGGAGTGTAACGGCGGGGTCCACAGATACGCAGTATTTT. The chain couples TRBV30 to TRBJ2-3; weak D call: TRBD2 (6 bases). Looked up from germline, CDR1 is GTSNPN and CDR2 is SVGIG (reference sequence). This CDR3 has 15 amino acids. Between the trimmed V and J ends, which lost 0 bases and 2 bases, there was a span of 12 bases. Using reference TRBV30 and TRBJ2-3 for the parts outside the CDR3, the full variable domain is SQTIHQWPATLVQPVGSPLSLECTVEGTSNPNLYWYRQAAGRGLQLLFYSVGIGQISSEVPQNLSASRPQDRQFILSSKKLLLSDSGFYLCAWSVTAGSTDTQYFGPGTRLTVL.